These T cell receptor beta chains were read from a single sample in a study of preoperative IRX-2 immunotherapy in early breast cancer. Generated by immunoSEQ multiplex PCR, the TCRdb table keeps only in-frame clones and is missing some. The sample contains around 62,000 clones, approximately 94% of which appear only once. This material was obtained from a patient treated with IRX-2 immunotherapy. These receptors were taken from a human donor with breast cancer. Both conserved end residues are part of each CDR3. D genes are given only for firm matches. Clone size appears in some rows only: once, few, many, or a class for an expanded clone.

v_call: TRBV5-6
j_call: TRBJ2-1
d_call: -
clone_size: once
cdr3_aa: CASSPMTERREQFF
cdr3_nt: TGTGCCAGCAGCCCCATGACGGAACGTCGGGAGCAGTTCTTC

v_call: TRBV5-5
j_call: TRBJ1-2
d_call: -
clone_size: -
cdr3_aa: CASSGNRALYTF
cdr3_nt: TGTGCCAGCAGCGGCAACAGGGCTCTCTACACCTTC

v_call: TRBV30
j_call: TRBJ2-1
d_call: TRBD2
clone_size: -
cdr3_aa: CAWSSGAGGAYNEQFF
cdr3_nt: TGTGCCTGGAGTTCTGGGGCGGGAGGGGCCTACAATGAGCAGTTCTTC

v_call: TRBV2
j_call: TRBJ2-2
d_call: -
clone_size: -
cdr3_aa: CASSVRWATAGTGELFF
cdr3_nt: TGTGCCAGCAGTGTTAGGTGGGCGACAGCGGGCACCGGGGAGCTGTTTTTT

v_call: TRBV30
j_call: TRBJ1-1
d_call: TRBD1
clone_size: few
cdr3_aa: CAWSGDRGPEAFF
cdr3_nt: TGTGCCTGGAGTGGGGACAGGGGGCCTGAAGCTTTCTTT

v_call: TRBV9
j_call: TRBJ2-3
d_call: TRBD1
clone_size: -
cdr3_aa: CASSPGTVTDTQYF
cdr3_nt: TGTGCCAGCAGCCCAGGGACAGTCACAGATACGCAGTATTTT

v_call: TRBV10-3
j_call: TRBJ1-5
d_call: TRBD1
clone_size: few
cdr3_aa: CAISGGTANQPQHF
cdr3_nt: TGTGCCATCAGTGGAGGGACAGCCAATCAGCCCCAGCATTTT

v_call: TRBV10-3
j_call: TRBJ1-5
d_call: TRBD1
clone_size: -
cdr3_aa: CAISESGTGMWPQHF
cdr3_nt: TGTGCCATCAGTGAGTCTGGGACAGGGATGTGGCCCCAGCATTTT

v_call: TRBV4-2
j_call: TRBJ2-1
d_call: -
clone_size: -
cdr3_aa: CASSQDYNNEQFF
cdr3_nt: TGTGCCAGCAGCCAAGATTACAACAATGAGCAGTTCTTC

v_call: TRBV4-1
j_call: TRBJ2-1
d_call: -
clone_size: -
cdr3_aa: CASSQAQVNNEQFF
cdr3_nt: TGCGCCAGCAGCCAAGCGCAGGTTAACAATGAGCAGTTCTTC

v_call: TRBV7-2
j_call: TRBJ1-1
d_call: -
clone_size: -
cdr3_aa: CASSLPGTRSEAFF
cdr3_nt: TGTGCCAGCAGCCTACCCGGGACAAGATCTGAAGCTTTCTTT

v_call: TRBV10-3
j_call: TRBJ2-7
d_call: -
clone_size: -
cdr3_aa: CAISESPPHEQYF
cdr3_nt: TGTGCCATCAGTGAGTCCCCACCACACGAGCAGTACTTC

v_call: TRBV4-3
j_call: TRBJ1-2
d_call: TRBD1
clone_size: -
cdr3_aa: CASSQDLGTGGIYGYTF
cdr3_nt: TGCGCCAGCAGCCAAGATTTAGGGACAGGGGGTATTTATGGCTACACCTTC

v_call: TRBV19
j_call: TRBJ2-3
d_call: -
clone_size: -
cdr3_aa: CASSSGGRWDTQYF
cdr3_nt: TGTGCCAGTAGTAGTGGGGGGCGATGGGATACGCAGTATTTT

v_call: TRBV28
j_call: TRBJ2-3
d_call: -
clone_size: -
cdr3_aa: CASSLSGLTDTQYF
cdr3_nt: TGTGCCAGCAGTTTAAGCGGTCTCACAGATACGCAGTATTTT

v_call: TRBV5-5
j_call: TRBJ2-6
d_call: TRBD2
clone_size: -
cdr3_aa: CASSWSSGGTSGANVLTF
cdr3_nt: TGTGCCAGCAGCTGGTCTAGCGGGGGTACCTCTGGGGCCAACGTCCTGACTTTC

v_call: TRBV9
j_call: TRBJ1-6
d_call: -
clone_size: -
cdr3_aa: CASSVGVQKSYNSPLHF
cdr3_nt: TGTGCCAGCAGCGTAGGCGTGCAGAAGTCCTATAATTCACCCCTCCACTTT

v_call: TRBV5-4
j_call: TRBJ2-1
d_call: TRBD2
clone_size: once
cdr3_aa: CASSPERGPYNEQFF
cdr3_nt: TGTGCCAGCAGCCCGGAGCGGGGCCCATACAATGAGCAGTTCTTC

v_call: TRBV6-5
j_call: TRBJ2-2
d_call: -
clone_size: -
cdr3_aa: CASSSWGGSGELFF
cdr3_nt: TGTGCCAGCAGTTCCTGGGGTGGATCCGGGGAGCTGTTTTTT

v_call: TRBV20-1
j_call: TRBJ1-1
d_call: -
clone_size: -
cdr3_aa: CSASVSLRAFF
cdr3_nt: TGCAGTGCTAGTGTTTCCCTTAGGGCTTTCTTT

v_call: TRBV7-9
j_call: TRBJ1-5
d_call: -
clone_size: -
cdr3_aa: CASSLASDNQPQHF
cdr3_nt: TGTGCCAGCAGCTTAGCGTCAGACAATCAGCCCCAGCATTTT

v_call: TRBV6-6
j_call: TRBJ2-1
d_call: -
clone_size: few
cdr3_aa: CASRGYNNEQFF
cdr3_nt: TGTGCCAGCAGAGGATACAACAATGAGCAGTTCTTC

v_call: TRBV9
j_call: TRBJ2-2
d_call: -
clone_size: -
cdr3_aa: CASSEPRGGPNTGELFF
cdr3_nt: TGTGCCAGCAGCGAACCGAGGGGGGGACCGAACACCGGGGAGCTGTTTTTT

v_call: TRBV7-3
j_call: TRBJ2-3
d_call: TRBD2
clone_size: -
cdr3_aa: CARGGLAPTTDTQYF
cdr3_nt: TGTGCCAGGGGGGGACTAGCGCCCACCACAGATACGCAGTATTTT

v_call: TRBV30
j_call: TRBJ1-3
d_call: -
clone_size: -
cdr3_aa: CAWSIGVGNTIYF
cdr3_nt: TGTGCCTGGAGTATCGGGGTTGGAAACACCATATATTTT

v_call: TRBV6-5
j_call: TRBJ2-7
d_call: -
clone_size: -
cdr3_aa: CASSYEGGAIYEQYF
cdr3_nt: TGTGCCAGCAGTTACGAAGGGGGGGCTATTTACGAGCAGTACTTC

v_call: TRBV18
j_call: TRBJ2-3
d_call: -
clone_size: -
cdr3_aa: CASSPPSGDTQYF
cdr3_nt: TGTGCCAGCTCACCACCGTCCGGAGATACGCAGTATTTT

v_call: TRBV29-1
j_call: TRBJ1-2
d_call: TRBD1
clone_size: -
cdr3_aa: CSVYGQGAASNYGYTF
cdr3_nt: TGCAGCGTTTACGGACAGGGGGCGGCCAGTAACTATGGCTACACCTTC

v_call: TRBV30
j_call: TRBJ1-5
d_call: -
clone_size: -
cdr3_aa: CAWSIGPRLQPQHF
cdr3_nt: TGTGCCTGGAGTATCGGGCCAAGACTCCAGCCCCAGCATTTT

v_call: TRBV7-3
j_call: TRBJ1-6
d_call: TRBD1
clone_size: -
cdr3_aa: CASSFGRGNSPLHF
cdr3_nt: TGTGCCAGCAGCTTTGGCAGGGGGAATTCACCCCTCCACTTT

v_call: TRBV5-1
j_call: TRBJ2-3
d_call: -
clone_size: -
cdr3_aa: CASSLGLTADTQYF
cdr3_nt: TGCGCCAGCAGCTTGGGCTTGACAGCAGATACGCAGTATTTT

v_call: TRBV11-2
j_call: TRBJ1-2
d_call: -
clone_size: -
cdr3_aa: CASSLASWGVHSYGYTF
cdr3_nt: TGTGCCAGCAGCTTAGCGTCATGGGGCGTCCACAGCTATGGCTACACCTTC

v_call: TRBV12-5
j_call: TRBJ2-1
d_call: TRBD2
clone_size: -
cdr3_aa: CASGPGWGGYNEQFF
cdr3_nt: TGTGCTAGTGGACCCGGCTGGGGGGGATACAATGAGCAGTTCTTC

v_call: TRBV28
j_call: TRBJ1-5
d_call: TRBD1
clone_size: -
cdr3_aa: CASSLPGQGRTGNQPQHF
cdr3_nt: TGTGCCAGCAGTTTACCGGGACAGGGGAGGACGGGCAATCAGCCCCAGCATTTT

v_call: TRBV7-3
j_call: TRBJ2-3
d_call: -
clone_size: -
cdr3_aa: CASSKGGSPEADTQYF
cdr3_nt: TGTGCCAGCAGCAAAGGCGGGTCCCCGGAGGCAGATACGCAGTATTTT

v_call: TRBV6-6
j_call: TRBJ2-5
d_call: TRBD2
clone_size: -
cdr3_aa: CASSYSSGGRETQYF
cdr3_nt: TGTGCCAGCAGTTACTCTAGCGGGGGACGAGAGACCCAGTACTTC

v_call: TRBV2
j_call: TRBJ2-7
d_call: -
clone_size: -
cdr3_aa: CASSEAPHYEQYF
cdr3_nt: TGTGCCAGCAGTGAAGCGCCACACTACGAGCAGTACTTC

v_call: TRBV20-1
j_call: TRBJ2-5
d_call: -
clone_size: -
cdr3_aa: CSARDRLGKYF
cdr3_nt: TGCAGTGCTAGAGATCGCCTAGGGAAGTACTTC

v_call: TRBV10-3
j_call: TRBJ1-2
d_call: -
clone_size: once
cdr3_aa: CAISRDFNYGYTF
cdr3_nt: TGTGCCATCAGCCGGGATTTCAACTATGGCTACACCTTC

v_call: TRBV28
j_call: TRBJ2-7
d_call: TRBD1
clone_size: -
cdr3_aa: CASSPTRDRDYF
cdr3_nt: TGTGCCAGCAGTCCGACTCGGGACAGGGATTACTTC

v_call: TRBV7-9
j_call: TRBJ2-1
d_call: TRBD2
clone_size: -
cdr3_aa: CASSPSGGSSYNEQFF
cdr3_nt: TGTGCCAGCAGCCCGTCGGGCGGGAGCTCCTACAATGAGCAGTTCTTC

v_call: TRBV14
j_call: TRBJ2-4
d_call: TRBD1
clone_size: once
cdr3_aa: CASSQVFSRDRGTKNIQYF
cdr3_nt: TGTGCCAGCAGCCAAGTCTTTAGCCGGGACAGGGGAACAAAAAACATTCAGTACTTC

v_call: TRBV4-3
j_call: TRBJ2-1
d_call: TRBD2
clone_size: -
cdr3_aa: CASSQALLSGSAQFF
cdr3_nt: TGCGCCAGCAGCCAAGCCCTCCTTAGCGGGAGTGCGCAGTTCTTC